What follows are 15 T cell receptor beta chains derived from one specimen sequenced in a study of T cells in Graves' hyperthyroidism and ophthalmopathy. Amplification targeted TCR beta CDR3 regions from RNA transcripts. The study used the HTBI primer set for a first-round RT-PCR of the TCR CDR3. TCRdb reanalysed the multiplex PCR reads using MiXCR and keeps one entry per CDR3 protein. Of approximately 400,000 distinct CDR3 sequences listed, around 14% are singletons. The sequencing sample was made of blood. The receptors were gathered from a woman between 18 and 30 years old with Graves' hyperthyroidism.

Many counts were recorded for this clonotype. The chain links TRBV11-2 to TRBJ2-7; no clear D gene. Germline V lookup: CDR1 SGHAT, CDR2 FQNNGV. V lost 5 bases, J lost 3 bases, and 14 bases lay in between. CDR3 size: 14 residues. The CDR3 reads CASSDSGPYYEQYF. The CDR3 DNA is TGTGCCAGCAGCGATTCCGGGCCATACTACGAGCAGTACTTC.

There are many counts of this clonotype. This chain connects TRBV2 to TRBJ1-5, with D hard to call. The germline gives CDR1 SNHLY, CDR2 FYNNEI. The CDR3 contains 14 residues. The V and J ends lost 6 bases and 4 bases respectively, with 13 bases between them. CDR3 loop: CASSRRILNQPQHF. DNA of the CDR3: TGTGCCAGCAGCAGACGGATCCTAAATCAGCCCCAGCATTTT.

This clonotype was seen ten or more times. The rearrangement uses TRBV6-1 and TRBJ2-1; D gene uncertain. The germline CDR1 and CDR2 sequences are MNHNS and SASEGT. The CDR3 runs to 17 residues. Trimming pared 3 bases from V and 0 bases from J, leaving 15 bases between. The CDR3 is CASSDEGPLSSYNEQFF. Here the CDR3 DNA reads TGTGCCAGCAGTGATGAAGGACCCTTGAGCTCCTACAATGAGCAGTTCTTC.

This clonotype was detected once. This may come from a read error, since a much larger clone is one base off. The chain recombines TRBV27 with TRBJ1-1; 8 bases are a match to TRBD1. The length of the CDR3 is 15 residues. Germline-derived CDR1 and CDR2 are MNHEY and SMNVEV (reference sequence). V was clipped by 2 bases and J by 6 bases; unmatched bases: 8. CDR3 sequence: CASSLTGGRMPEAFF. Written as DNA, the CDR3 is TGTGCCAGCAGTTTAACAGGGGGGAGGATGCCTGAAGCTTTCTTT.

This clonotype was seen ten or more times. The rearrangement joins TRBV6-1 to TRBJ2-3; 7 nucleotides agree with TRBD1. V lost 5 bases to trimming and J lost 3 bases; unmatched junction nucleotides: 8. CDR1 and CDR2 from the germline V gene are MNHNS and SASEGT. There are 15 residues in the CDR3. Here the CDR3 reads CASSRLDRATDTQYF. Here the CDR3 DNA reads TGTGCCAGCAGTCGCCTAGACAGGGCGACAGATACGCAGTATTTT.

This clonotype was found many times. J is TRBJ1-4 and V is TRBV20-1, with D tentatively TRBD1 (5 bases). Germline V CDR1 and CDR2: DFQATT, SNEGSKA (reference sequence). With 2 bases removed from V and 8 bases from J, the gap between germline ends came to 21 bases. The CDR3 covers 16 residues. The CDR3 is CSARWGYTLGAEKLFF. CDR3 coding DNA: TGCAGTGCTAGATGGGGGTACACCCTGGGCGCGGAAAAACTGTTTTTT.

This clonotype has at least ten counts. This rearrangement joins TRBV10-3 to TRBJ1-5; 7 bases are a match to TRBD1. V was clipped by 0 bases and J by 3 bases; unmatched bases: 5. In germline, CDR1 is ENHRY, CDR2 SYGVKD. The CDR3 has 16 amino acids. The CDR3 DNA reads TGTGCCATCAGTGAGTCGAACAGGGGACCCAATCAGCCCCAGCATTTT. Amino acid sequence: CAISESNRGPNQPQHF.

The chain combines TRBV19 with TRBJ2-6, with D tentatively TRBD1 or TRBD2 (5 bases each). Germline loops: CDR1 LNHDA, CDR2 SQIVND (reference sequence). This CDR3 contains 16 residues. Trimming took off 3 bases at V and 1 base at J, with 10 bases between the two ends. Here the CDR3 DNA reads TGTGCCAGTAGTATCCATTGGGGGTCTGGGGCCAACGTCCTGACTTTC. This codes for CASSIHWGSGANVLTF.

CDR3 amino acids: CASTGASGGNEQYF. In nucleotides, the CDR3 is TGTGCCTCAACCGGGGCGAGCGGGGGCAACGAGCAGTACTTC. The V gene is TRBV28, the J gene TRBJ2-7, with 8 bases that match TRBD2. The J segment lost 5 bases and the V segment lost 11 bases, leaving 14 bases of the junction unmatched. CDR1 MDHEN and CDR2 SYDVKM come from the germline V gene. The CDR3 has 14 amino acids.

This clonotype came up many times. The V call is TRBV19, the J call TRBJ2-5, with TRBD1 matching 8 bases. The V segment lost 3 bases and the J segment 5 bases; nucleotides outside the gene matches: 2. There are 13 residues in the CDR3. Germline CDR1 is LNHDA and CDR2 is SQIVND (reference sequence). DNA of the CDR3: TGTGCCAGTAGTATGACAGGGGTCGAGACCCAGTACTTC. It translates to CASSMTGVETQYF.

By share, this clonotype ranks as medium-sized. The chain has TRBV15 and TRBJ1-5; D remains unclear. Germline V gene lookup returns CDR1 LNHNV and CDR2 YYDKDF (reference sequence). This CDR3 has 14 amino acids. V was pared by 1 base and J by 5 bases, with 9 bases between. The CDR3 spells CATSRGGSDQPQHF. CDR3 bases: TGTGCCACCAGCAGAGGCGGGTCCGATCAGCCCCAGCATTTT.

This clonotype was seen many times. The genes are TRBV5-4 and TRBJ1-2; D call uncertain. The CDR3 is made up of 15 amino acids. The germline gives CDR1 SGHNT, CDR2 YYREEE (reference sequence). V was clipped by 1 base and J by 2 bases, with 12 bases between them. In DNA form, the CDR3 reads TGTGCCAGCAGCTTGTCACGGGCGACCAACTATGGCTACACCTTC. Translating it yields CASSLSRATNYGYTF.

The gene calls are TRBV6-2 or TRBV6-3 and TRBJ2-7; a weak D match, TRBD2 (6 bases). Trimming removed 8 bases at V and 2 bases at J, with 16 bases between. Germline V gene data show CDR1 as MNHEY and CDR2 as SVGEGT. The CDR3 loop spans 14 amino acids. As DNA, the CDR3 is TGTGCCAGCCGGGAGAAAGAGGAGACCTACGAGCAGTACTTC. Encoded protein: CASREKEETYEQYF.

In this sample, this clonotype turned up a few times. The chain employs TRBV28 and TRBJ2-7; TRBD1 might be the D (6 bases). Trimming left V 7 bases short and J 6 bases short, with 25 bases between. Germline CDR1 reads MDHEN; CDR2 reads SYDVKM. The CDR3 runs 16 residues. Here the CDR3 DNA reads TGTGCCAGCAACCTGGGGGTTATACAGGGTTACAGCGAGCAGTACTTC. Its protein is CASNLGVIQGYSEQYF.

On this clonotype: Germline and junction disagree at one end, which may indicate a read error. The chain uses TRBV20-1 and TRBJ2-5; D possibly matches TRBD1 or TRBD2 (6 bases each). The CDR3 loop spans 12 amino acids. Germline CDR1 DFQATT, CDR2 SNEGSKA (reference sequence). CDR3 bases: TGCAGTGCCAACAGGGAGGTTAAGACCCGGTACTTC. Amino acid sequence: CSANREVKTRYF.